A single sample is the source of the 18 T cell receptor beta chains below, sequenced in a study of blood T cell repertoires in COVID-19 (dated by TCRdb to the early 2020s). Libraries were built with the immunoSEQ multiplex PCR assay. TCRdb provides this immuneACCESS table in a form limited to in-frame rearrangements. Some clones are lacking; in checked studies, under half of them reflect an unresolved V gene, and why the rest are absent is not known. Recorded for this sample are tens of thousands of clones; roughly 87% of them occurred a single time. The biggest ten clones account for approximately 5.9% of the sample. Sequenced: peripheral blood. These receptors all stem from a man aged 55 to 70 with acute or convalescent COVID-19.

The J gene is TRBJ1-6, the V gene TRBV30; the match to TRBD1 covers 7 bases. The germline CDR1 and CDR2 sequences are GTSNPN and SVGIG (reference sequence). The V gene end was trimmed by 3 bases and the J gene end by 13 bases; junction bases not matched to a gene: 15. This CDR3 has 15 amino acids. The CDR3 reads CAWRRGRHSGGPLHF. The CDR3 region has the DNA TGTGCCTGGAGGAGGGGTAGACACTCAGGGGGTCCCCTCCACTTT.

The V gene is TRBV9, the J gene TRBJ1-2; D gene unclear. V was cut by 0 bases and J by 5 bases, with 17 bases left in between. CDR3 size: 16 residues. Germline assignment: CDR1 SGDLS and CDR2 YYNGEE. CDR3 sequence: CASSVGAAEPLYGYTF. The CDR3 DNA reads as TGTGCCAGCAGCGTAGGCGCGGCAGAACCCCTTTATGGCTACACCTTC.

The rearrangement uses TRBV9 and TRBJ1-2, with TRBD1 matching over 9 bases. The CDR3 length is 15 residues. J gave up 6 bases and V 0 bases, and 6 bases lay outside the gene matches. The germline CDR1 and CDR2 sequences are SGDLS and YYNGEE. The CDR3 protein is CASSVAVGTGNGYTF. As DNA, the CDR3 is TGTGCCAGCAGCGTAGCTGTCGGGACAGGGAATGGCTACACCTTC.

The rearrangement joins TRBV9 to TRBJ1-3; D unclear. V lost 3 bases to trimming and J lost 4 bases, with 5 bases between them. From germline, CDR1 is SGDLS and CDR2 YYNGEE. The length of the CDR3 is 12 residues. The CDR3 spells CASSEQGNTIYF. The CDR3 bases are TGTGCCAGCAGCGAACAGGGAAACACCATATATTTT.

This CDR3 is CASSGRTGVGEKLFF. The CDR3 DNA reads as TGTGCCAGCAGCGGCCGGACAGGGGTGGGTGAAAAACTGTTTTTT. The chain carries TRBV7-2 and TRBJ1-4; 9 bases match TRBD1. After removal of 5 bases from V and 7 bases from J, the junction contained 8 bases not matched to a gene. The CDR3 runs 15 residues. Germline values: CDR1 SGHTA, CDR2 FQGNSA.

CDR3 amino acids: CASSLPQDGYTF. CDR3 sequence (DNA): TGTGCCAGCAGCTTACCTCAGGATGGCTACACCTTC. The rearrangement uses TRBV11-2 and TRBJ1-2; D is uncertain. The CDR3 loop spans 12 amino acids. V lost 2 bases and J 6 bases, leaving 7 bases between the germline ends. From germline, CDR1 is SGHAT and CDR2 FQNNGV.

This clone was seen only once. The CDR3 bases are TGTGCCACCAGTGGGCAGGGGTTGCAACTAGCCAAAAACATTCAGTACTTC. Protein product: CATSGQGLQLAKNIQYF. The chain uses TRBV24-1 and TRBJ2-4; a possible D gene is TRBD1 (6 bases). V was cut by 5 bases and J by 0 bases, with 16 bases left in between. The CDR3 consists of 17 residues. Germline CDR1 is KGHDR and CDR2 is SFDVKD.

The chain recombines TRBV2 with TRBJ2-6; D is ambiguous. From germline, CDR1 is SNHLY and CDR2 FYNNEI. The CDR3 is 13 amino acids. The V gene lost 6 bases and the J gene lost 3 bases, with 6 bases spanning the gap. The CDR3 loop reads CASRAVGANVLTF. The CDR3 DNA is TGTGCCAGCAGGGCGGTTGGGGCCAACGTCCTGACTTTC.

This chain links TRBV2 with TRBJ2-1, with 7 nucleotides matching TRBD2. Germline values: CDR1 SNHLY, CDR2 FYNNEI. This CDR3 is 14 amino acids long. V shed 8 bases and J 0 bases; nucleotides not matched to a gene: 4. The CDR3 is CASGGGGSYNEQFF. The CDR3 DNA is TGTGCCAGCGGAGGCGGGGGCTCCTACAATGAGCAGTTCTTC.

Note on this clone: At one end the junction does not follow the germline gene, possibly because of a read error. This sample includes further DNA sequences coding for the same CDR3. The J gene is TRBJ2-7, the V gene TRBV5-8; D not certain. The CDR3 totals 16 residues. The germline V gene encodes CDR1 SGHTS and CDR2 YDEGEE. In DNA, the CDR3 is TGTGCCAGCAGCTTTTTTCTGCGGTCCCAGTCATACGAACAGTACTTC. As protein: CASSFFLRSQSYEQYF.

The gene calls are TRBV24-1 and TRBJ1-2; 11 nucleotides agree with TRBD1. The CDR3 covers 17 residues. The V segment lost 3 bases and the J segment 4 bases; nucleotides outside the gene matches: 9. Germline CDR1 is KGHDR and CDR2 is SFDVKD. The CDR3 DNA follows: TGTGCCACCAGTGATCCCACTTGGACAGGGGGCAGCTATGGCTACACCTTC. This translates into CATSDPTWTGGSYGYTF.

This clone was detected a few times. The chain is built from TRBV2 and TRBJ2-6; no clear D gene. Germline V CDR1 and CDR2: SNHLY, FYNNEI. This CDR3 has 14 residues. The ends were cut back, 8 bases at V and 2 bases at J, with 10 bases in the middle. CDR3 sequence reads: CASWSGAGANVLTF. Written as DNA, the CDR3 is TGTGCCAGCTGGAGTGGTGCTGGGGCCAACGTCCTGACTTTC.

The gene calls are TRBV10-3 and TRBJ2-2; weak D call: TRBD2 (6 bases). Trimming left V 6 bases short and J 4 bases short, with 12 bases between. The CDR3 extends over 14 amino acids. CDR1 ENHRY and CDR2 SYGVKD come from the germline V gene. Here the CDR3 reads CAIRRGLGTGELFF. As DNA, the CDR3 is TGTGCCATCAGACGGGGGTTGGGCACCGGGGAGCTGTTTTTT.

The J gene is TRBJ1-1, the V gene TRBV5-1; a weak D match, TRBD1 (5 bases). This CDR3 is built from 13 residues. CDR1 is SGHRS, CDR2 YFSETQ, per germline. Deletions cut 0 bases from V and 11 bases from J, with 14 bases between. The CDR3 loop reads CASSLGQITGAFF. CDR3 nucleotides: TGCGCCAGCAGCTTGGGACAGATCACTGGGGCTTTCTTT.

The chain couples TRBV5-4 to TRBJ2-3, with 9 bases matching TRBD2. J gave up 3 bases and V 5 bases, and 16 bases lay outside the gene matches. Germline V gives CDR1 SGHNT, CDR2 YYREEE (reference sequence). This CDR3 has 18 residues. The CDR3 DNA follows: TGTGCCAGCAGTAGGGTGCGGGCTCGCGGGGGGGAGACAGATACGCAGTATTTT. It yields the protein CASSRVRARGGETDTQYF.

This chain joins TRBV11-2 and TRBJ1-2; TRBD1 matches 10 bases. The CDR3 is made up of 14 amino acids. Germline CDR1 SGHAT, CDR2 FQNNGV. V shed 7 bases, J shed 4 bases, and the junction held 6 bases outside the gene matches. The CDR3 DNA reads TGTGCCAGCACCCTGGACAGGGGGGCCTATGGCTACACCTTC. Amino acids: CASTLDRGAYGYTF.

The chain couples TRBV11-2 to TRBJ1-1, with TRBD1 matching over 8 bases. V dropped 3 bases and J dropped 4; count of bases not matched to a gene: 10. Germline lookup yields CDR1 SGHAT and CDR2 FQNNGV. There are 16 residues in the CDR3. DNA for the CDR3: TGTGCCAGCAGCTTTCTTCTTCGACAGGGGATCACTGAAGCTTTCTTT. Its protein is CASSFLLRQGITEAFF.

This CDR3 is CASSSNGGLGYNSPLHF. CDR3 coding DNA: TGTGCCAGCAGCTCTAACGGGGGGTTAGGCTATAATTCACCCCTCCACTTT. The chain joins TRBV3-1 (or the pseudogene TRBV3-2) to TRBJ1-6; D may be TRBD1 (5 bases). V lost 5 bases, J lost 3 bases, and 17 bases lay in between. The germline V gene has CDR1 LGHDT and CDR2 YNNKEL (reference sequence). The CDR3 totals 17 residues.